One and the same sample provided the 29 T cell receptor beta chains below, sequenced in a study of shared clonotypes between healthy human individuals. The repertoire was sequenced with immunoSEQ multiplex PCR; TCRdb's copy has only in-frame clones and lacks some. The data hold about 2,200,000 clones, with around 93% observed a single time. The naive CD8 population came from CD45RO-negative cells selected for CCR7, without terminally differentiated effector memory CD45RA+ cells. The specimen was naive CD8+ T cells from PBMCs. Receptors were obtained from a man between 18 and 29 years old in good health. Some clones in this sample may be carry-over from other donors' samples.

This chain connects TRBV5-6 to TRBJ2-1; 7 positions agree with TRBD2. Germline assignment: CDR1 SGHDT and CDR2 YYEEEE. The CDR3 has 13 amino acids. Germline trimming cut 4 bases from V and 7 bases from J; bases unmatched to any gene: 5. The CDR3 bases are TGTGCCAGCAGCCCCGGGAGGATGAATGAGCAGTTCTTC. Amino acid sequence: CASSPGRMNEQFF.

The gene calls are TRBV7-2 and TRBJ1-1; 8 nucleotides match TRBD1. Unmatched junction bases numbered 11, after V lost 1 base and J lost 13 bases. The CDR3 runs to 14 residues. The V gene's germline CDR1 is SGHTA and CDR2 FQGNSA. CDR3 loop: CASSLEFGQGLGFF. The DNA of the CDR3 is TGTGCCAGCAGCTTAGAATTCGGACAGGGACTAGGTTTCTTT.

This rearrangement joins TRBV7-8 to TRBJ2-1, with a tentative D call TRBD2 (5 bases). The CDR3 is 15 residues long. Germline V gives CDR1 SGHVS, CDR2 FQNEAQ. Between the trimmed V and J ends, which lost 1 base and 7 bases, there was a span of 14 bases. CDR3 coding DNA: TGTGCCAGCAGCTTAGGAGAGCGGATCAAAAATGAGCAGTTCTTC. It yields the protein CASSLGERIKNEQFF.

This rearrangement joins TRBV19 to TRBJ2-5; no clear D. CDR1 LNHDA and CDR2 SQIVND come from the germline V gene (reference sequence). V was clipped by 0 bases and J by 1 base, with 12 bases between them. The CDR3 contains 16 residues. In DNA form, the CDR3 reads TGTGCCAGTAGTATAGATCTTTTTGGCAGCCAAGAGACCCAGTACTTC. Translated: CASSIDLFGSQETQYF.

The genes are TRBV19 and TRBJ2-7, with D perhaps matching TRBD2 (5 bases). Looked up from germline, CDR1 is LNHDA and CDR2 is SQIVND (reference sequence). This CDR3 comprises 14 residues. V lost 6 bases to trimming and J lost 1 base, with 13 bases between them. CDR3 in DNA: TGTGCCAGTAGCTCTGGTCCGGGATCCTACGAGCAGTACTTC. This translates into CASSSGPGSYEQYF.

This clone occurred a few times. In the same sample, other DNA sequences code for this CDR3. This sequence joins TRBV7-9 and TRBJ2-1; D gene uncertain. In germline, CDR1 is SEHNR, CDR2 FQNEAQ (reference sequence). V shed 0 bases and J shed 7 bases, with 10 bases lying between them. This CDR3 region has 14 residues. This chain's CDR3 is CASSLALSGNEQFF. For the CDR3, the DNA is TGTGCCAGCAGCTTAGCGCTCAGTGGGAATGAGCAGTTCTTC. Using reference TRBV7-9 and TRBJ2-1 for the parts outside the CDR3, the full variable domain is DTGVSQNPRHKITKRGQNVTFRCDPISEHNRLYWYRQTLGQGPEFLTYFQNEAQLEKSRLLSDRFSAERPKGSFSTLEIQRTEQGDSAMYLCASSLALSGNEQFFGPGTRLTVL.

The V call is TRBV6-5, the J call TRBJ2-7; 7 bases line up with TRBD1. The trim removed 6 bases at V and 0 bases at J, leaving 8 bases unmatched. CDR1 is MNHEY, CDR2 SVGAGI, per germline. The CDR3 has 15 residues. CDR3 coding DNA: TGTGCCAGCAGCCTCGGGACAGAAAACTCCTACGAGCAGTACTTC. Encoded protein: CASSLGTENSYEQYF.

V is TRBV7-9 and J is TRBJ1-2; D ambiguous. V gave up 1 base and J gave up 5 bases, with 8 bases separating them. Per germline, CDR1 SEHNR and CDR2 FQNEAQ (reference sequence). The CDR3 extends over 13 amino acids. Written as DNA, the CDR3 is TGTGCCAGCAGCTTAGTTGGGAGGTATGGCTACACCTTC. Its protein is CASSLVGRYGYTF.

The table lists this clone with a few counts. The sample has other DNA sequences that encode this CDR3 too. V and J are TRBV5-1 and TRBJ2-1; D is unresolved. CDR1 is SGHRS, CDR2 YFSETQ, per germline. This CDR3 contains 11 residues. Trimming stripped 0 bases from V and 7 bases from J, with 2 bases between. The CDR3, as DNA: TGCGCCAGCAGCTTGGGAAATGAGCAGTTCTTC. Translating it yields CASSLGNEQFF.

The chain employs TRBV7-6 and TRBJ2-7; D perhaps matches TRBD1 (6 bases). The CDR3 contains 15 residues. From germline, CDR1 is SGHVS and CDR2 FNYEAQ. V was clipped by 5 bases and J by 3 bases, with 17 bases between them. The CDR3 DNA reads TGTGCCAGCAGCCCCGAGGGGGTCCGCGACTACGAGCAGTACTTC. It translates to CASSPEGVRDYEQYF.

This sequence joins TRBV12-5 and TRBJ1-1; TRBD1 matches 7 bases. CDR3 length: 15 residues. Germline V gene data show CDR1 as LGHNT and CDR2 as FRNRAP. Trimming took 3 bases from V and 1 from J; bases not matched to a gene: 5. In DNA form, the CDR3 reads TGTGCTAGTGGTTTCCCGAACAGGGGGAACACTGAAGCTTTCTTT. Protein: CASGFPNRGNTEAFF.

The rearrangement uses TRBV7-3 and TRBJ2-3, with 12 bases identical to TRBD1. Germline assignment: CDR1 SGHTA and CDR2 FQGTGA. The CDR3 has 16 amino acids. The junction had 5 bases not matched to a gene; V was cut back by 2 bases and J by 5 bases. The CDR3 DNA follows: TGTGCCAGCAGCTTATTGGGACAGGGGGCTGGAGATACGCAGTATTTT. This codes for CASSLLGQGAGDTQYF.

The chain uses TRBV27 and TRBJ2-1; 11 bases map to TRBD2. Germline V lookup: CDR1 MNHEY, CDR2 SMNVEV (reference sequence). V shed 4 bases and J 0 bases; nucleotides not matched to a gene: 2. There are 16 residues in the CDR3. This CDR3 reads CASSSLAGASYNEQFF. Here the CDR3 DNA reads TGTGCCAGCAGTTCACTAGCGGGAGCCTCCTACAATGAGCAGTTCTTC.

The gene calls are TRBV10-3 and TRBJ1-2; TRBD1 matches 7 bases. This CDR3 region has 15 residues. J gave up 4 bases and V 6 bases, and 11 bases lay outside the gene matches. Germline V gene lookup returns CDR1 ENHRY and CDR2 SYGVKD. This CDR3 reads CAIRWGTDLSYGYTF. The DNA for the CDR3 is TGTGCCATCAGGTGGGGGACAGACCTAAGCTATGGCTACACCTTC.

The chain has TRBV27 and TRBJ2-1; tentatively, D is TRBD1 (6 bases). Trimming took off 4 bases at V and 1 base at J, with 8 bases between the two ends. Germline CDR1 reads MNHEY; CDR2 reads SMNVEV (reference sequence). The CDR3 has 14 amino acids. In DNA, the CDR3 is TGTGCCAGCAGTTGGGGGCTGTCCTACAATGAGCAGTTCTTC. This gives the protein CASSWGLSYNEQFF.

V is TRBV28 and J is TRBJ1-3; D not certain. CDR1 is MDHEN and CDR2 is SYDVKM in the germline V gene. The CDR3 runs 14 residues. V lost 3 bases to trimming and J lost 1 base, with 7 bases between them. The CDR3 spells CASSFRNSGNTIYF. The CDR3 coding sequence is TGTGCCAGCAGTTTTCGGAATTCTGGAAACACCATATATTTT.

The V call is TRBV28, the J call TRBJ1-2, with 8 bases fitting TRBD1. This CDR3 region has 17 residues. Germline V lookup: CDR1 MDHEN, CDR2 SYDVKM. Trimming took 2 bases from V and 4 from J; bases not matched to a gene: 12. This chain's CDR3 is CASSLPSDRGIGYGYTF. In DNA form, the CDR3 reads TGTGCCAGCAGTTTACCCTCAGACAGGGGCATCGGCTATGGCTACACCTTC.

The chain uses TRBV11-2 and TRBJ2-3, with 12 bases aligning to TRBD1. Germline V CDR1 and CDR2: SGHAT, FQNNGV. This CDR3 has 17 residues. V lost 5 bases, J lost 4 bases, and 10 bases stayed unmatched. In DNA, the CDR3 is TGTGCCAGCAGCCGCCGGGACAGGGGGCCTCGCGCAGATACGCAGTATTTT. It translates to CASSRRDRGPRADTQYF.

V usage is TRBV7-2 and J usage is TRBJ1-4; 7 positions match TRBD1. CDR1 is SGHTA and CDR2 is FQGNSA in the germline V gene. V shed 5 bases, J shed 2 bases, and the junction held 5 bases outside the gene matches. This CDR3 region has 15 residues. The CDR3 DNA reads TGTGCCAGCAGCATGACAGGGTGGACTAATGAAAAACTGTTTTTT. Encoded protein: CASSMTGWTNEKLFF.

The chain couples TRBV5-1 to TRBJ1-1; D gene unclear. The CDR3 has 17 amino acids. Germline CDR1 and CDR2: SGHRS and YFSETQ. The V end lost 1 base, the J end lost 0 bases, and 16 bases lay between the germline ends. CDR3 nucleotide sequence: TGCGCCAGCAGCTTGACTGGGTCACGCACTTTGAACACTGAAGCTTTCTTT. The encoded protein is CASSLTGSRTLNTEAFF.

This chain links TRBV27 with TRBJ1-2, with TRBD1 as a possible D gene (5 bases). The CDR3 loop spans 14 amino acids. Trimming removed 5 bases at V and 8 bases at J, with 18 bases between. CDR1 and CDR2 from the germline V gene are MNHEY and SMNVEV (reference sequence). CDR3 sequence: CASSLRWPGGGYTF. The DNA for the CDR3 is TGTGCCAGCAGTCTCCGTTGGCCGGGGGGGGGCTACACCTTC.

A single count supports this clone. The CDR3 DNA sequence: TGTGCCAGCAGGGTACGCCCACGCTTCGAGCAGTACTTC. Translating it yields CASRVRPRFEQYF. This sequence joins TRBV2 and TRBJ2-7; no firm D call. Per germline, CDR1 SNHLY and CDR2 FYNNEI. The CDR3 is made up of 13 amino acids. The ends were cut back, 6 bases at V and 6 bases at J, with 15 bases in the middle.

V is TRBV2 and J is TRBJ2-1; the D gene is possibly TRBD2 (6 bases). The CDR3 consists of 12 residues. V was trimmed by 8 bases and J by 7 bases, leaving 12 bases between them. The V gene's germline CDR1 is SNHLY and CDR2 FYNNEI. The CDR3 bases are TGTGCCAGCGCGTCGCGGGAAAATGAGCAGTTCTTC. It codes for CASASRENEQFF.

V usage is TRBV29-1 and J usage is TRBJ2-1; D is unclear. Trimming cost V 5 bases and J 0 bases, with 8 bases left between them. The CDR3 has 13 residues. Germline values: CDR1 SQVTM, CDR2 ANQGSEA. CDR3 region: CSVRSYSYNEQFF. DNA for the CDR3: TGCAGCGTTAGGTCGTACTCCTACAATGAGCAGTTCTTC.

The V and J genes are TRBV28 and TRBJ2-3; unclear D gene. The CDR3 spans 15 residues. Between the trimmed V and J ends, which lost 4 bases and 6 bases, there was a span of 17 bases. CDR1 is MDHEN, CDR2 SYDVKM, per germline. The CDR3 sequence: CASSSPSFTRDTQYF. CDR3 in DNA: TGTGCCAGCAGTTCCCCCTCCTTTACAAGGGATACGCAGTATTTT.

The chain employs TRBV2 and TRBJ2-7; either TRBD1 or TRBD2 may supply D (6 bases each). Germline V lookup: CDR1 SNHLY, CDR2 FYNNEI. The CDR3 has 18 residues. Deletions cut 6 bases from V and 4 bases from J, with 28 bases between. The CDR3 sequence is CASSPRVGGRGTRYEQYF. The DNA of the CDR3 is TGTGCCAGCAGCCCCAGGGTCGGGGGCCGAGGTACAAGGTACGAGCAGTACTTC.

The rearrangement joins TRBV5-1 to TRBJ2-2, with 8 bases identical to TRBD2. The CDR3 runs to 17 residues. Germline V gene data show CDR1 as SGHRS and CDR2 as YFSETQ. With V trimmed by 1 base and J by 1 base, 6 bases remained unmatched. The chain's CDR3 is CASSLLVAGKNTGELFF. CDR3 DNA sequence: TGCGCCAGCAGCTTGCTGGTAGCGGGAAAGAACACCGGGGAGCTGTTTTTT.

CDR3 coding DNA: TGTGCCAGCAGGGACAAGGGACTCTATAATTCACCCCTCCACTTT. Residues: CASRDKGLYNSPLHF. The chain combines TRBV27 with TRBJ1-6; perhaps TRBD1 as D (5 bases). The germline V and J ends were trimmed by 6 bases and 3 bases, with 12 bases remaining between them. Germline V gene data show CDR1 as MNHEY and CDR2 as SMNVEV (reference sequence). CDR3 length: 15 residues.

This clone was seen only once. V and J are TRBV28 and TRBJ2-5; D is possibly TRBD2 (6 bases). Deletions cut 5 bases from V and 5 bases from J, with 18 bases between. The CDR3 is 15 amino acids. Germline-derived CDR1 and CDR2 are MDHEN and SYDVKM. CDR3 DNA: TGTGCCAGCAGTCAGCGGACTATTGGGAGGGAGACCCAGTACTTC. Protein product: CASSQRTIGRETQYF.